One and the same sample provided the 4 T cell receptor beta chains below, sequenced in a study of cytomegalovirus exposure and HLA in healthy donors. PCR was performed using 60 Vbeta and 13 Jbeta primers. This table comes from immunoSEQ multiplex PCR, and its TCRdb copy is limited to in-frame clones, with some not included. The repertoire includes about 200,000 clones, about an eighth of them detected once, and roughly 7.7% sits in the top ten. What was sequenced was PBMCs. The receptors here all came from a man aged 50-59 years in good health and CMV-seropositive.

This chain joins TRBV6-5 and TRBJ2-1; D gene ambiguous. The CDR3 runs to 12 residues. The germline gives CDR1 MNHEY, CDR2 SVGAGI. The V end lost 0 bases, the J end lost 13 bases, and 10 bases lay between the germline ends. The CDR3 sequence is CASSYSGSNQFF. In DNA, the CDR3 is TGTGCCAGCAGTTACTCGGGCAGCAACCAGTTCTTC.

The sample holds a few counts of this clone. Here the CDR3 DNA reads TGTGCCAGCAGCCGGGACAGGGCCCGCTCCTACGAGCAGTACGTC. This codes for CASSRDRARSYEQYV. The chain carries TRBV6-6 and TRBJ2-7, with 9 bases matching TRBD1. The CDR3 loop spans 15 amino acids. Trimming removed 6 bases from V and 0 bases from J; junction bases left unmatched: 6. Germline CDR1 MNHNY, CDR2 SVGAGI (reference sequence).

J is TRBJ2-6 and V is TRBV5-1, with 9 bases aligning to TRBD1. V lost 0 bases, J lost 2 bases, and 9 bases stayed unmatched. This CDR3 has 19 residues. Germline lookup yields CDR1 SGHRS and CDR2 YFSETQ. The DNA of the CDR3 is TGCGCCAGCAGCTTGGGCTTCGGGACAGGGCGTCCTGGGGCCAACGTCCTGACTTTC. This codes for CASSLGFGTGRPGANVLTF.

There are a few counts of this clone. The chain links TRBV5-6 to TRBJ2-5; D not resolved. The J call is in doubt because the DNA end fits TRBJ2-7 better. This CDR3 has 15 residues. Germline V CDR1 and CDR2: SGHDT, YYEEEE. In DNA form, the CDR3 reads TGTGCCAGCAGCTGGGCCTTAGACGAAGACTACGAGCAGTACTTC. Translation: CASSWALDEDYEQYF.